This note documents a single T cell receptor (beta chain) sequence. This CDR3 contains 15 residues. V shed 1 base, J shed 7 bases, and the junction held 5 bases outside the gene matches. Germline V lookup: CDR1 LNHDA, CDR2 SQIVND (reference sequence). The data derive from a study of cytomegalovirus exposure and HLA in healthy donors. Sequenced by immunoSEQ multiplex PCR; TCRdb stores in-frame clones only, minus some. The repertoire holds some 170,000 clones, 86% seen once, with roughly 2.7% in the top ten. Sequences were obtained from PBMCs. The TCR comes from a young man in good health and CMV-seropositive. This chain connects TRBV19 to TRBJ1-1, with 11 bases identical to TRBD1. The CDR3 DNA is TGTGCCAGTAGTATAGTAGGGACAGGGGGACTTGAAGCTTTCTTT. The encoded protein is CASSIVGTGGLEAFF.